The 2 T cell receptor beta chains listed next were all sequenced from one sample in a study of blood T cells in healthy people across ages. A sample-barcoded 5' primer and a J-beta primer mix were used in a second PCR of roughly 7 to 11 cycles. From the 5' RACE reads, TCRdb called clonotypes with MiXCR, one entry per CDR3 protein. The sample has around 800,000 distinct CDR3 sequences, around 62% seen once; the top ten hold 25% to 30%. The specimen was blood. Receptors originate from a man aged 25 to 45 in good health.

The rearrangement uses TRBV20-1 and TRBJ2-1; 9 bases fit TRBD1. This CDR3 is built from 15 residues. V lost 3 bases, J lost 8 bases, and 11 bases stayed unmatched. Germline V gives CDR1 DFQATT, CDR2 SNEGSKA (reference sequence). The CDR3 loop is CSASPDRGKRDEQFF. In nucleotides, the CDR3 is TGCAGTGCTAGCCCCGACAGGGGGAAAAGGGATGAGCAGTTCTTC.

The chain is built from TRBV27 and TRBJ2-1; tentative D call: TRBD1 (6 bases). This CDR3 is 15 amino acids long. Per the germline V gene, CDR1 is MNHEY and CDR2 is SMNVEV (reference sequence). The V gene lost 6 bases and the J gene lost 7 bases, with 19 bases spanning the gap. The CDR3: CASSALGQGKNEQFF. CDR3 DNA sequence: TGTGCCAGCAGCGCATTGGGGCAGGGGAAAAATGAGCAGTTCTTC.